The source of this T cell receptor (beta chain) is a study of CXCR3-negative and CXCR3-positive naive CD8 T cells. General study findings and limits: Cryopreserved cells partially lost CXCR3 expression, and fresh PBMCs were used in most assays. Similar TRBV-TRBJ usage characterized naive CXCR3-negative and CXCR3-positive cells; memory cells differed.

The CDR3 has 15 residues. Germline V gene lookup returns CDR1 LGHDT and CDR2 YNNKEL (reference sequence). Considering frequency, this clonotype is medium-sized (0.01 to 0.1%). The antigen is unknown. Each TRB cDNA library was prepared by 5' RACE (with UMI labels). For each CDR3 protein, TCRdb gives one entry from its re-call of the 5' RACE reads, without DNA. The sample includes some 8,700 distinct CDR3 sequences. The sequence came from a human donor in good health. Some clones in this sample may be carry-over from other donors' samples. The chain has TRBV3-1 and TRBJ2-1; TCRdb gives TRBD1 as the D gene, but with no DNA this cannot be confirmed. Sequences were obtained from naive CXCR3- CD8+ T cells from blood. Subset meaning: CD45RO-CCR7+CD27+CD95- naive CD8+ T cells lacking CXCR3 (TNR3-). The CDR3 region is CASSLPSAGQQGQFF.